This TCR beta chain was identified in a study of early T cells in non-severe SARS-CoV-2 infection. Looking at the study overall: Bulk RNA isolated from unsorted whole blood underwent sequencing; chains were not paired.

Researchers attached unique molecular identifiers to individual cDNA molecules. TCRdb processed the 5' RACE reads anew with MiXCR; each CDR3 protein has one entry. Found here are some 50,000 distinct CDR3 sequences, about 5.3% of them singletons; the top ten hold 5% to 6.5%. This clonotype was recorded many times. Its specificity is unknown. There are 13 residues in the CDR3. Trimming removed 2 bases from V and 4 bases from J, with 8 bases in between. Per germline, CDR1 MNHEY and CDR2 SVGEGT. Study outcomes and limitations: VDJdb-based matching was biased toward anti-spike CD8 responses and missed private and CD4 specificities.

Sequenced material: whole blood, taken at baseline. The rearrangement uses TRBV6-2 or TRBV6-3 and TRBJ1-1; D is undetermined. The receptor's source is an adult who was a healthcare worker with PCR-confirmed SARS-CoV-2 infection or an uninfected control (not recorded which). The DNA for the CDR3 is TGTGCCAGCAGTTACCCGGGGTTCACTGAAGCTTTCTTT. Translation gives CASSYPGFTEAFF.